Below are 24 T cell receptor beta chains sequenced from a single sample in a study of read filtering for tumor transcriptome and immune sequencing. The library was built from roughly 400 ng RNA with molecular barcoded adaptors for alpha/delta and beta/gamma chains. TCRdb reprocessed the reads with MiXCR, giving one entry per CDR3 protein. The table has 55,000 to 60,000 distinct CDR3 sequences, about 12% seen once. Sequenced input: a population of CD138-negative cells sorted from bone marrow. Every receptor here comes from a donor at least 40 years old with multiple myeloma.

This clonotype was seen ten or more times. The J gene is TRBJ2-4, the V gene TRBV25-1, with 7 nucleotides matching TRBD2. The CDR3 sequence is 14 residues long. The germline V gene encodes CDR1 MGHDK and CDR2 SYGVNS. V trimming: 8 bases; J trimming: 4 bases; junction bases outside the gene matches: 8. CDR3 coding DNA: TGTGCCAGCTCTGGGGGAGGGGTGAAAAACATTCAGTACTTC. Its protein is CASSGGGVKNIQYF.

This clonotype was recorded many times. The chain carries TRBV19 and TRBJ2-3; 8 bases fit TRBD2. The CDR3 sequence is 16 residues long. Trimming removed 2 bases from V and 6 bases from J; junction bases left unmatched: 10. CDR1 and CDR2 from the germline V gene are LNHDA and SQIVND (reference sequence). CDR3 nucleotides: TGTGCCAGTAGTATACGTAGCGGGGCCACAGGGGATACGCAGTATTTT. Amino acid sequence: CASSIRSGATGDTQYF.

There are many counts of this clonotype. This chain connects TRBV27 to TRBJ2-7; tentative D call: TRBD1 (7 bases). Looked up from germline, CDR1 is MNHEY and CDR2 is SMNVEV (reference sequence). The V and J ends lost 3 bases and 4 bases respectively, with 13 bases between them. The CDR3 extends over 14 amino acids. The CDR3 DNA sequence: TGTGCCAGCAGTTTTTGGCAGGGGGGATACGAGCAGTACTTC. It yields the protein CASSFWQGGYEQYF.

This clonotype was counted ten times or more. CDR3 loop: CAASQSGLETETQYF. The DNA of the CDR3 is TGCGCCGCCTCCCAATCGGGACTAGAAACAGAGACCCAGTACTTC. This chain links TRBV5-1 with TRBJ2-5, with 8 bases identical to TRBD2. CDR1 and CDR2 (germline): SGHRS, YFSETQ. The CDR3 runs to 15 residues. The trim removed 10 bases at V and 4 bases at J, leaving 15 bases unmatched.

This clonotype was seen ten or more times. CDR3 amino acids: CASSLAPAGTGGANTGELFF. In DNA form, the CDR3 reads TGTGCCAGCAGCTTAGCGCCGGCCGGGACAGGGGGCGCCAATACCGGGGAGCTGTTTTTT. This chain uses TRBV7-6 with TRBJ2-2, with 12 bases fitting TRBD1. This CDR3 region has 20 residues. Trimming at V came to 0 bases and at J to 5 bases, leaving 13 bases not matched to a gene. Germline CDR1 and CDR2: SGHVS and FNYEAQ.

This clonotype was recorded a few times. V usage is TRBV5-6 and J usage is TRBJ2-7; D perhaps matches TRBD1 (5 bases). Germline V gives CDR1 SGHDT, CDR2 YYEEEE. The CDR3 is made up of 13 amino acids. Trimming left V 7 bases short and J 0 bases short, with 11 bases between. CDR3 residues: CASQGVDSYEQYF. CDR3 DNA: TGTGCCAGCCAAGGGGTAGACTCCTACGAGCAGTACTTC.

This chain connects TRBV10-3 to TRBJ1-2, with TRBD1 matching 8 bases. CDR3 length equals 14 residues. V shed 6 bases and J 2 bases; nucleotides not matched to a gene: 5. CDR1 is ENHRY, CDR2 SYGVKD, per germline. CDR3 protein: CAISTTGVNYGYTF. CDR3 coding DNA: TGTGCCATCAGCACGACAGGGGTCAACTATGGCTACACCTTC.

As concerns this clonotype: This sequence may be a read error, since a much larger clone differs from it by one base. The CDR3 reads CASSYAGGETQYF. The CDR3 DNA reads as TGTGCTAGCAGCTATGCAGGGGGCGAGACCCAGTACTTC. The chain is built from TRBV7-7 and TRBJ2-5, with TRBD1 identical over 8 bases. Germline assignment: CDR1 SSHAT and CDR2 FNYEAQ (reference sequence). CDR3 length: 13 amino acids. The variable domain in full, completed from reference TRBV7-7 and TRBJ2-5, reads GAGVSQSPRYKVTKRGQDVTLRCDPISSHATLYWYQQALGQGPEFLTYFNYEAQPDKSGLPSDRFSAERPEGSISTLTIQRTEQRDSAMYRCASSYAGGETQYFGPGTRLLVL.

The table lists this clonotype with many counts. The chain carries TRBV28 and TRBJ2-2; possibly TRBD1 for D (6 bases). From germline, CDR1 is MDHEN and CDR2 SYDVKM. Trimming removed 1 base at V and 6 bases at J, with 9 bases between. The CDR3 extends over 14 amino acids. The CDR3 nucleotides are TGTGCCAGCAGTTTATACAGGGCTGCCGGGGAGCTGTTTTTT. Translation gives CASSLYRAAGELFF.

In its sample, this clonotype was seen many times. The gene calls are TRBV12-3 or TRBV12-4 and TRBJ1-2, with D perhaps TRBD1 (5 bases). The CDR3 length is 13 residues. The V end was cut by 3 bases, the J end by 4 bases, with 9 bases between. The CDR3 reads CASSLGGGYGYTF. CDR3 nucleotide sequence: TGTGCCAGCAGTTTGGGGGGGGGCTATGGCTACACCTTC.

There are many counts of this clonotype. The chain uses TRBV5-1 and TRBJ1-1; no definite D call. The CDR3 contains 12 residues. Per germline, CDR1 SGHRS and CDR2 YFSETQ. V was clipped by 3 bases and J by 5 bases, with 8 bases between them. CDR3 sequence: CASSSQGTEAFF. CDR3 in DNA: TGCGCCAGCAGCTCCCAAGGAACTGAAGCTTTCTTT.

This clonotype was observed many times. This chain connects TRBV4-1 to TRBJ1-2; D gene ambiguous. Germline values: CDR1 MGHRA, CDR2 YSYEKL. Deletions cut 3 bases from V and 2 bases from J, with 16 bases between. The CDR3 covers 16 residues. This CDR3 reads CASSQIMRVANYGYTF. CDR3 bases: TGCGCCAGCAGCCAGATAATGCGTGTCGCGAACTATGGCTACACCTTC.

In its sample, this clonotype was seen many times. This sequence joins TRBV11-3 and TRBJ1-1, with 8 positions matching TRBD1. The junction had 3 bases not matched to a gene; V was cut back by 5 bases and J by 4 bases. Germline assignment: CDR1 SGHNT and CDR2 YENEEA. The CDR3 runs 13 residues. The CDR3 sequence: CASSQTGVTEAFF. The CDR3 DNA reads TGTGCCAGCAGCCAGACAGGGGTCACTGAAGCTTTCTTT.

This clonotype was found many times. The chain combines TRBV6-5 with TRBJ2-1; 9 positions agree with TRBD2. J was trimmed by 4 bases and V by 0 bases; bases with no gene match: 7. This CDR3 comprises 17 residues. In germline, CDR1 is MNHEY, CDR2 SVGAGI. CDR3 coding DNA: TGTGCCAGCAGTTACTCGTGGCCTAGCGGGGCATACAATGAGCAGTTCTTC. Encoded protein: CASSYSWPSGAYNEQFF.

This clonotype was counted at least ten times. The chain links TRBV29-1 to TRBJ1-2; the D is unclear. The CDR3 extends over 15 amino acids. Trimming left V 5 bases short and J 4 bases short, with 20 bases between. The germline CDR1 and CDR2 sequences are SQVTM and ANQGSEA. As DNA, the CDR3 is TGCAGCGTTTCTGGGAAGGGCTGGGCGCCCTATGGCTACACCTTC. The encoded protein is CSVSGKGWAPYGYTF.

This clonotype was seen many times. The chain is built from TRBV11-2 and TRBJ2-1, with 10 nucleotides matching TRBD1. The germline CDR1 and CDR2 sequences are SGHAT and FQNNGV. V was pared by 7 bases and J by 5 bases, with 8 bases of the junction left unmatched. CDR3 length equals 15 residues. CDR3 nucleotides: TGTGCCAGCATCCAAGACAGGGGGCCGGACAATGAGCAGTTCTTC. Amino acids: CASIQDRGPDNEQFF.

This clonotype was seen many times. This chain connects TRBV18 to TRBJ2-1; a weak D match, TRBD1 (7 bases). V lost 2 bases, J lost 2 bases, and 10 bases lay in between. The CDR3 consists of 15 residues. The germline V gene has CDR1 KGHSH and CDR2 LQKENI. The CDR3 sequence: CASSPGRGAYNEQFF. As DNA, the CDR3 is TGTGCCAGCTCACCAGGCAGGGGGGCCTACAATGAGCAGTTCTTC.

This clonotype was observed a handful of times. This rearrangement joins TRBV5-6 to TRBJ2-3; 12 bases map to TRBD2. V was pared by 0 bases and J by 5 bases, with 13 bases of the junction left unmatched. The CDR3 has 19 residues. Germline V gene data show CDR1 as SGHDT and CDR2 as YYEEEE. CDR3 protein: CASSLEMTSGGAAIDTQYF. For the CDR3, the DNA is TGTGCCAGCAGCTTGGAGATGACTAGCGGGGGAGCTGCTATAGATACGCAGTATTTT.

Turning to this clonotype: One base away lies a much larger clone, so this may be a sequencing read error. The V call is TRBV18, the J call TRBJ1-5, with 8 positions matching TRBD1. The V gene's germline CDR1 is KGHSH and CDR2 LQKENI. The CDR3 has 14 amino acids. The CDR3: CASPPDRENQPQHF. DNA for the CDR3: TGTGCCAGCCCACCGGACAGGGAGAATCAGCCCCAGCATTTT.

Many counts were recorded for this clonotype. One end of the junction is discordant with germline, which a read error may explain. The rearrangement links TRBV12-3 or TRBV12-4 to TRBJ1-5, with D possibly being TRBD1 (6 bases). The length of the CDR3 is 15 residues. For the CDR3, the DNA is TGTGCCAGCAGATTAGGGCAGGGGACCAATCAGCCCCAGCATTTT. This encodes CASRLGQGTNQPQHF.

This clonotype has ten or more counts. J is TRBJ1-2 and V is TRBV28, with D unresolved. V was pared by 3 bases and J by 14 bases, with 16 bases between. CDR1 is MDHEN, CDR2 SYDVKM, per germline. There are 12 residues in the CDR3. CDR3 sequence (DNA): TGTGCCAGCAGTTTGCCCTGGGAGGGCTGGACCTTC. Translation gives CASSLPWEGWTF.

The chain employs TRBV6-1 and TRBJ1-1; possibly TRBD1 for D (5 bases). Germline V lookup: CDR1 MNHNS, CDR2 SASEGT. The CDR3 totals 14 residues. The V end lost 6 bases, the J end lost 1 base, and 12 bases lay between the germline ends. The CDR3 DNA reads TGTGCCAGCAGGTTAGGAGGGACGAACACTGAAGCTTTCTTT. Translation: CASRLGGTNTEAFF.

This clonotype was recorded many times. V gene TRBV21-1 combines with J gene TRBJ2-7. TRBV21-1 is described as a pseudogene. The CDR3 is 14 residues long. CDR3 in DNA: TGTGCCAGCAGCCACGGAGCAGGTACCTACGAGCAGTACTTC. Translating gives CASSHGAGTYEQYF.

This clonotype was counted many times. V gene TRBV3-1 combines with J gene TRBJ1-1; D might be TRBD1 (6 bases). Deletions cut 3 bases from V and 9 bases from J, with 8 bases between. Germline CDR1 reads LGHDT; CDR2 reads YNNKEL (reference sequence). The CDR3 length is 11 residues. CDR3 protein: CASSHGQKAFF. The CDR3 region has the DNA TGTGCCAGCAGCCACGGACAGAAAGCTTTCTTT.